These T cell receptor beta chains were read from a single sample in a study of Tregs in tolerant kidney transplant recipients. Repertoires were generated with immunoSEQ multiplex PCR, while TCRdb's copy carries only in-frame clones and drops some. Of fewer than 65,000 clones listed, 75% to 90% are singletons. This sample comprised Tregs from blood, obtained before the transplant. The receptor set was obtained from a human donor who received a combined kidney and bone marrow transplant. The CDR3 runs from the conserved cysteine through the conserved F or W. A D gene is named only where the DNA matches it firmly. Only some rows state a clone size, as once, few, many or a class for expanded clones.

cdr3_aa cdr3_nt d_call v_call clone_size j_call cdr3_length
CASRTRDTETQYF TGTGCCAGCAGGACCCGGGACACAGAGACCCAGTACTTC NA TRBV5-4 NA TRBJ2-5 13
CASSQDLRAFVTYEQYF TGCGCCAGCAGCCAAGATCTTCGGGCTTTTGTGACCTACGAGCAGTACTTC NA TRBV4-1 NA TRBJ2-7 17
CATSRGTGRTYEQYF TGTGCCACCAGCCGTGGGACAGGGAGAACCTACGAGCAGTACTTC TRBD1 TRBV15 NA TRBJ2-7 15
CATALHHRGRLPNEQFF TGTGCCACCGCCCTACATCACAGGGGCCGCCTCCCCAATGAGCAGTTCTTC TRBD1 TRBV27 NA TRBJ2-1 17
CASSPRPDRNYEQYF TGTGCCAGCAGCCCACGCCCGGACAGGAACTACGAGCAGTACTTC TRBD1 TRBV7-6 NA TRBJ2-7 15
CASSIGNIRGVNTEAFF TGTGCCAGTAGTATAGGGAACATCAGGGGGGTGAACACTGAAGCTTTCTTT TRBD1 TRBV19 NA TRBJ1-1 17
CSVAVTEAFF TGCAGCGTTGCGGTAACTGAGGCTTTCTTT NA TRBV29-1 NA TRBJ1-1 10
CASSFYPFLYNSPLHF TGTGCCAGCAGTTTCTACCCTTTCTTATATAATTCACCCCTCCACTTT NA TRBV28 NA TRBJ1-6 16
CASRRDGMNTEAFF TGCGCCAGCAGGCGGGACGGTATGAACACTGAAGCTTTCTTT NA TRBV10-1 NA TRBJ1-1 14
CSARTGHGYTF TGCAGTGCAAGGACAGGGCATGGCTACACCTTC TRBD1 TRBV20-1 NA TRBJ1-2 11
CASSQGQGFTYEQYF TGTGCCAGCAGCCAAGGCCAGGGGTTCACCTACGAGCAGTACTTC NA TRBV14 NA TRBJ2-7 15
CASSPEQGNTIYF TGTGCCAGTAGTCCGGAACAGGGAAACACCATATATTTT NA TRBV19 once TRBJ1-3 13
CASSLGRRAGGPRSYEQYF TGTGCCAGCAGCCTAGGGCGGCGAGCGGGGGGACCCCGTTCCTACGAGCAGTACTTC TRBD2 TRBV7-8 NA TRBJ2-7 19
CASRGPTGAGARADTQYF TGTGCCAGTAGGGGGCCCACTGGAGCGGGAGCGCGCGCAGATACGCAGTATTTT TRBD2 TRBV19 NA TRBJ2-3 18
CASKLYLNTEAFF TGTGCCAGCAAACTCTATTTGAACACTGAAGCTTTCTTT NA TRBV6-5 NA TRBJ1-1 13
CASSRGRGYTF TGTGCCAGCAGTCGGGGGCGGGGCTACACCTTC NA TRBV7-2 NA TRBJ1-2 11
CASSLWTSNTDTQYF TGTGCCAGCAGCTTATGGACTTCTAACACAGATACGCAGTATTTT NA TRBV7-9 NA TRBJ2-3 15
CSGHTPRGEQYF TGCAGCGGACACACCCCCCGGGGCGAGCAGTACTTC NA TRBV29-1 NA TRBJ2-7 12
CASGEGPEQFF TGTGCCAGCGGGGAGGGGCCAGAGCAGTTCTTC TRBD2 TRBV7-9 NA TRBJ2-1 11
CASSLGTRGLNYGYTF TGTGCCAGCAGCCTCGGGACACGGGGACTAAACTATGGCTACACCTTC NA TRBV7-9 NA TRBJ1-2 16
CASSYPGDRGYNQPQHF TGTGCCAGCAGTTATCCCGGGGACAGGGGCTACAATCAGCCCCAGCATTTT TRBD1 TRBV27 NA TRBJ1-5 17
CASSQGQGRDTQYF TGTGCCAGCTCACAAGGACAGGGCAGAGATACGCAGTATTTT TRBD1 TRBV18 NA TRBJ2-3 14
CASRAGTVRYEQYF TGTGCCAGCAGGGCCGGGACAGTTCGTTACGAGCAGTACTTC TRBD1 TRBV2 NA TRBJ2-7 14
CASSQDSGTGGAGANVLTF TGCGCCAGCAGCCAAGATTCGGGGACAGGGGGGGCTGGGGCCAACGTCCTGACTTTC TRBD1 TRBV4-3 NA TRBJ2-6 19
CASSGTGNQPQHF TGTGCCAGTTCCGGGACAGGAAATCAGCCCCAGCATTTT TRBD1 TRBV19 NA TRBJ1-5 13
CASSLGPSSGASTDTQYF TGTGCCAGCAGCTTAGGGCCCAGTAGCGGGGCTAGCACAGATACGCAGTATTTT TRBD2 TRBV11-3 once TRBJ2-3 18
CASSSLRTSTNYGYTF TGTGCCAGCAGCTCCTTACGGACATCCACGAACTATGGCTACACCTTC NA TRBV7-9 NA TRBJ1-2 16
CAGGDSHNYGYTF TGTGCCGGGGGGGACAGCCATAACTATGGCTACACCTTC TRBD1 TRBV28 NA TRBJ1-2 13
CASSLLGAQYF TGTGCCAGCAGCCTGCTGGGGGCCCAGTACTTC NA TRBV7-2 NA TRBJ2-5 11
CASSLGQGLGGYTF TGTGCCAGCAGCCTAGGACAGGGACTTGGTGGCTACACCTTC TRBD1 TRBV7-8 once TRBJ1-2 14
CASSFRLAPIGGELFF TGTGCCAGCAGCTTTAGACTAGCACCCATCGGCGGGGAGCTGTTTTTT TRBD2 TRBV11-2 NA TRBJ2-2 16
CASSPRLGGYTF TGTGCCAGCTCACCAAGATTAGGCGGCTACACCTTC NA TRBV18 NA TRBJ1-2 12
CASSPRAGATQYF TGTGCCAGCAGCCCTAGGGCGGGAGCCACGCAGTATTTT TRBD2 TRBV9 NA TRBJ2-3 13
CASSIVGDPRSYEQYF TGTGCCAGTAGTATAGTAGGGGACCCACGCTCCTACGAGCAGTACTTC NA TRBV19 NA TRBJ2-7 16
CASSVDTLTEAFF TGTGCCAGCAGCGTAGACACGCTCACTGAAGCTTTCTTT NA TRBV9 NA TRBJ1-1 13
CASSLEAGWDYEQYF TGTGCCAGCAGCTTAGAAGCGGGATGGGACTACGAGCAGTACTTC TRBD2 TRBV7-2 NA TRBJ2-7 15
CAISAGPAMNTEAFF TGTGCCATCTCTGCCGGTCCCGCAATGAACACTGAAGCTTTCTTT NA TRBV10-3 NA TRBJ1-1 15
CASSYILGGQGLYEQYF TGCGCCAGCAGCTATATTTTGGGAGGACAGGGTCTCTACGAGCAGTACTTC TRBD1 TRBV5-1 NA TRBJ2-7 17
CASSQEPPFGAGLMKRLFF TGCGCCAGCAGCCAAGAGCCTCCCTTTGGAGCGGGTCTAATGAAAAGACTGTTTTTT NA TRBV4-1 NA TRBJ1-4 19
CASSLAGDGELFF TGTGCCAGCAGCTTAGCGGGGGACGGGGAGCTGTTTTTT NA TRBV7-7 NA TRBJ2-2 13
CASSQGQRYQETQYF TGTGCCAGCAGCCAGGGACAGAGGTACCAAGAGACCCAGTACTTC TRBD1 TRBV6-6 NA TRBJ2-5 15
CASSEATGMGTLHF TGTGCCAGTAGTGAGGCGACAGGGATGGGCACCCTCCACTTT TRBD1 TRBV19 NA TRBJ1-6 14
CASRETTQSSYEQYF TGTGCCAGCAGGGAGACTACCCAAAGCTCCTACGAGCAGTACTTC NA TRBV2 NA TRBJ2-7 15
CASSRPTGGNTEAFF TGTGCCAGCTCACGACCGACAGGGGGCAACACTGAAGCTTTCTTT TRBD1 TRBV18 once TRBJ1-1 15
CASSLKGVVRTGELFF TGTGCCAGCAGCTTAAAAGGGGTCGTCCGCACCGGGGAGCTGTTTTTT NA TRBV7-9 NA TRBJ2-2 16
CASSYKQGSNQPQHF TGTGCCAGCAGTTACAAACAGGGTAGCAATCAGCCCCAGCATTTT NA TRBV6-6 NA TRBJ1-5 15
CASSKDREKLFF TGCGCCAGCAGCAAGGACAGAGAAAAACTGTTTTTT NA TRBV5-1 NA TRBJ1-4 12
CATSPRIESFRYTF TGTGCCACCAGCCCCAGAATAGAAAGCTTCCGCTACACCTTC NA TRBV15 NA TRBJ1-2 14